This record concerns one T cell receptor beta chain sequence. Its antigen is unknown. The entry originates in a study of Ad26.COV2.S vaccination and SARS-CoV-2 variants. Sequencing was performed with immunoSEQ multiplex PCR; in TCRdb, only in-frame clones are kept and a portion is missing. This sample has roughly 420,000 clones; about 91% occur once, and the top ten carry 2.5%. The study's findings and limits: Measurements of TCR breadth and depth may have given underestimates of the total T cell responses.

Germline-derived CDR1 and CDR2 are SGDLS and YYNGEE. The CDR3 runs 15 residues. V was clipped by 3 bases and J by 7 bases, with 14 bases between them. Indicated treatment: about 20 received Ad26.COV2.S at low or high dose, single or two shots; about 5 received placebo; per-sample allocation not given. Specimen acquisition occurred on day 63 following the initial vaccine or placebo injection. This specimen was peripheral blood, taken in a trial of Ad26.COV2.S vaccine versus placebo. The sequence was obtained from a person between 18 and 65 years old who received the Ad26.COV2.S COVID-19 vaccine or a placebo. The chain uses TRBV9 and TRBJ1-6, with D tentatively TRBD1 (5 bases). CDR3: CASSASGRRNSPLHF. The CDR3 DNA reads TGTGCCAGCAGCGCCTCGGGACGTAGAAATTCACCCCTCCACTTT.